The present entry profiles one TCR beta chain with its context. Its antigen is undetermined. TCRdb's copy holds only in-frame clones and misses some; the assay was immunoSEQ multiplex PCR. This sample carries 110,000 or so clones, about 85% of them seen once, and the ten largest clones take over 2.5%. This record comes from a study of cytomegalovirus exposure and HLA in healthy donors. Overall study findings and caveats: The CMV antigen specificity of a few CMV-associated chains was confirmed through in vitro analysis. Published work reported that the classifier diagnosed cytomegalovirus status with high specificity and sensitivity. Cytomegalovirus-associated TCR beta chains were listed, numbering roughly 150.

The sequenced sample was PBMCs. This receptor was obtained from a woman between 18 and 30 years old in good health and CMV-seronegative.

The CDR3 sequence: CASSLDRDRSEQYF. The CDR3, as DNA: TGTGCCAGCAGCTTGGACAGGGATAGGTCCGAGCAGTACTTC. The rearrangement uses TRBV7-3 and TRBJ2-7; 8 nucleotides align to TRBD1. The CDR3 is 14 residues long. V was pared by 3 bases and J by 6 bases, with 7 bases of the junction left unmatched. Germline CDR1 SGHTA, CDR2 FQGTGA.